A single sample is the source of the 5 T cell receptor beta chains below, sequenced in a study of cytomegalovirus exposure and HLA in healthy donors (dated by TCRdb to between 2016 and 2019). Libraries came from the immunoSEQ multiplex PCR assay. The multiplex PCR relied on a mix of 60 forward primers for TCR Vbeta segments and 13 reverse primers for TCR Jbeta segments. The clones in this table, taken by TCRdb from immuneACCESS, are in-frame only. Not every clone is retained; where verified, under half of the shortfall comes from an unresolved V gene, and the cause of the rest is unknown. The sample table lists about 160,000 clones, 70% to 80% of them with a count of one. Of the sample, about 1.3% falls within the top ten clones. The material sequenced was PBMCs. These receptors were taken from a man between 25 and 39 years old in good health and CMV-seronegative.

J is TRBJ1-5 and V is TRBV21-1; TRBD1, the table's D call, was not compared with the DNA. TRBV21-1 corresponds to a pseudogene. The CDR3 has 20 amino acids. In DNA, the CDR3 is TGTGCCAGCAGCAAAAGGGTCGGGACAGGGAAGAGGGGTAGCAATCAGCCCCAGCATTTT. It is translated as CASSKRVGTGKRGSNQPQHF.

The CDR3 bases are TGTGCCAGCAGCGTAAGAGGGCTAACTTACAATGAGCAGTTCTTC. As protein: CASSVRGLTYNEQFF. The rearrangement links TRBV9 to TRBJ2-1, with D possibly matching TRBD2 (5 bases). Trimming removed 1 base at V and 4 bases at J, with 12 bases between. Germline V gene data show CDR1 as SGDLS and CDR2 as YYNGEE. The CDR3 runs to 15 residues.

CDR3 sequence: CASSFAVGTGAYGYTF. CDR3 DNA: TGTGCCAGCAGCTTTGCGGTTGGGACAGGGGCCTATGGCTACACCTTC. The chain employs TRBV5-4 and TRBJ1-2; 10 nucleotides line up with TRBD1. There are 16 residues in the CDR3. Germline V CDR1 and CDR2: SGHNT, YYREEE (reference sequence). V lost 2 bases to trimming and J lost 4 bases; unmatched junction nucleotides: 8.

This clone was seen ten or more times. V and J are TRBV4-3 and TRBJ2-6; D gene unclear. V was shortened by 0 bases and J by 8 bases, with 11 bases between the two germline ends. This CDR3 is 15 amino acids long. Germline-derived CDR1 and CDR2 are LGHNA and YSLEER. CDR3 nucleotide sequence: TGCGCCAGCAGCCAAGATTTTACGGTACCCAACGTCCTGACTTTC. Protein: CASSQDFTVPNVLTF.

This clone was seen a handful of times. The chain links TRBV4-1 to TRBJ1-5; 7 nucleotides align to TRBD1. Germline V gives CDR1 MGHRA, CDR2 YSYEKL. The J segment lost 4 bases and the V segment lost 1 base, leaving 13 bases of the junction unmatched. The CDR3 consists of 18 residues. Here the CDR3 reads CASSQARPGQGGNQPQHF. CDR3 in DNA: TGCGCCAGCAGCCAAGCCCGCCCGGGGCAGGGGGGTAATCAGCCCCAGCATTTT.